These 12 T cell receptor beta chains were all obtained from the same sample, sequenced in a study of T cells in Graves' hyperthyroidism and ophthalmopathy. Amplification yielded TCR beta CDR3 regions, with RNA transcripts as the source. The study used the HTBI primer set for a first-round RT-PCR of the TCR CDR3. TCRdb used MiXCR to reprocess the multiplex PCR reads, holding one entry per CDR3 protein. The sample has some 250,000 distinct CDR3 sequences; 13% to 15% are singletons. The sample was blood. These receptors were obtained from a woman between 40 and 50 years old with Graves' hyperthyroidism that later progressed to Graves' ophthalmopathy.

Many counts were recorded for this clonotype. The gene calls are TRBV30 and TRBJ2-3; D unresolved. The CDR3 totals 16 residues. The V gene's germline CDR1 is GTSNPN and CDR2 SVGIG (reference sequence). V was pared by 0 bases and J by 3 bases, with 16 bases between. DNA for the CDR3: TGTGCCTGGAGTGTACCTGGGCTGACATATACAGATACGCAGTATTTT. This translates into CAWSVPGLTYTDTQYF.

At least ten counts were recorded for this clonotype. The V gene is TRBV10-3, the J gene TRBJ2-1; possibly TRBD1 for D (5 bases). CDR1 and CDR2 from the germline V gene are ENHRY and SYGVKD. Trimming removed 10 bases at V and 3 bases at J, with 16 bases between. The CDR3 is made up of 14 amino acids. CDR3 sequence: CATSLDSHYNEQFF. CDR3 nucleotides: TGTGCCACTTCACTCGACAGCCACTACAATGAGCAGTTCTTC.

The sample holds many counts of this clonotype. The chain uses TRBV20-1 and TRBJ1-5, with D tentatively TRBD1 (5 bases). CDR1 and CDR2 (germline): DFQATT, SNEGSKA (reference sequence). The CDR3 consists of 16 residues. Trimming removed 5 bases from V and 4 bases from J, with 21 bases in between. CDR3 nucleotides: TGCAGTGCTGTAGGGGCAGGGCCCCGGGATAATCAGCCCCAGCATTTT. Protein product: CSAVGAGPRDNQPQHF.

Comments on this clonotype: A much larger clone sits a single nucleotide away, making a read error possible. The V gene is TRBV19, the J gene TRBJ1-1, with D hard to call. The CDR3 sequence is 17 residues long. Per germline, CDR1 LNHDA and CDR2 SQIVND (reference sequence). CDR3 protein: CASKLYGSNSLNIEAFF. The CDR3 DNA sequence: TGTGCCAGTAAACTTTACGGCTCGAATTCCTTGAACATTGAAGCTTTCTTT. The whole variable domain, filled in from reference TRBV19 and TRBJ1-1, reads DGGITQSPKYLFRKEGQNVTLSCEQNLNHDAMYWYRQDPGQGLRLIYYSQIVNDFQKGDIAEGYSVSREKKESFPLTVTSAQKNPTAFYLCASKLYGSNSLNIEAFFGQGTRLTVV.

This clonotype was recorded many times. The chain employs TRBV6-1 and TRBJ2-1; TRBD2 agrees at 7 bases. J lost 4 bases, V lost 3 bases, and 9 bases had no gene match. Per germline, CDR1 MNHNS and CDR2 SASEGT. The CDR3 loop spans 16 amino acids. The CDR3 protein is CASSDIVAGVYNEQFF. CDR3 in DNA: TGTGCCAGCAGTGATATTGTGGCGGGGGTTTACAATGAGCAGTTCTTC.

This clonotype has a count of ten or more. The chain employs TRBV6-5 and TRBJ1-5; D is unresolved. CDR3 length equals 16 residues. In germline, CDR1 is MNHEY, CDR2 SVGAGI. The V end was cut by 0 bases, the J end by 2 bases, with 11 bases between. As DNA, the CDR3 is TGTGCCAGCAGTTACTCGTGGAAGCCTGGCAATCAGCCCCAGCATTTT. As protein: CASSYSWKPGNQPQHF.

This clonotype was counted at least ten times. The genes are TRBV28 and TRBJ2-7, with TRBD1 matching 9 bases. From germline, CDR1 is MDHEN and CDR2 SYDVKM. The V gene end was trimmed by 5 bases and the J gene end by 1 base; junction bases not matched to a gene: 6. This CDR3 contains 15 residues. Here the CDR3 DNA reads TGTGCCAGCAGTGGGGGACAGGGAGGGTCCTACGAGCAGTACTTC. This encodes CASSGGQGGSYEQYF.

Ten or more counts support this clonotype. The rearrangement joins TRBV11-2 to TRBJ2-2; the D gene is possibly TRBD2 (6 bases). The CDR3 runs 15 residues. V lost 5 bases and J 1 base, leaving 11 bases between the germline ends. Germline V gene lookup returns CDR1 SGHAT and CDR2 FQNNGV. In DNA form, the CDR3 reads TGTGCCAGCAGCGTACGGGACTGGAACACCGGGGAGCTGTTTTTT. Translation: CASSVRDWNTGELFF.

This clonotype has only a few counts. The chain employs TRBV3-1 and TRBJ1-5; tentatively, D is TRBD1 (6 bases). The CDR3 loop spans 15 amino acids. V was trimmed by 0 bases and J by 6 bases, leaving 12 bases between them. The germline V gene has CDR1 LGHDT and CDR2 YNNKEL (reference sequence). The CDR3 sequence: CASSQDGGLGQPQHF. As DNA, the CDR3 is TGTGCCAGCAGCCAAGATGGGGGGCTTGGTCAGCCCCAGCATTTT.

This clonotype was recorded many times. This chain connects TRBV19 to TRBJ2-7, with 7 bases matching TRBD1. Looked up from germline, CDR1 is LNHDA and CDR2 is SQIVND (reference sequence). V lost 7 bases, J lost 2 bases, and 11 bases stayed unmatched. CDR3 length: 15 residues. In DNA, the CDR3 is TGTGCCAGTAAGGGGAGATGGACAGGACCCTACGAGCAGTACTTC. It is translated as CASKGRWTGPYEQYF.

This clonotype was seen repeatedly, ten times or more. The CDR3 loop is CASSHRVNQPQHF. CDR3 DNA: TGTGCCAGCAGTCACAGGGTAAACCAGCCCCAGCATTTT. This sequence joins TRBV27 and TRBJ1-5; perhaps TRBD1 as D (6 bases). The CDR3 length is 13 residues. The germline V gene has CDR1 MNHEY and CDR2 SMNVEV (reference sequence). The V gene lost 5 bases and the J gene lost 7 bases, with 12 bases spanning the gap.

In this sample, this clonotype turned up many times. V usage is TRBV12-3 or TRBV12-4 and J usage is TRBJ1-4; D uncertain. With 5 bases removed from V and 4 bases from J, the gap between germline ends came to 14 bases. The CDR3 has 15 residues. Written as DNA, the CDR3 is TGTGCCAGCAGTACCAACAATCTGGGTAATGAAAAACTGTTTTTT. Encoded protein: CASSTNNLGNEKLFF.